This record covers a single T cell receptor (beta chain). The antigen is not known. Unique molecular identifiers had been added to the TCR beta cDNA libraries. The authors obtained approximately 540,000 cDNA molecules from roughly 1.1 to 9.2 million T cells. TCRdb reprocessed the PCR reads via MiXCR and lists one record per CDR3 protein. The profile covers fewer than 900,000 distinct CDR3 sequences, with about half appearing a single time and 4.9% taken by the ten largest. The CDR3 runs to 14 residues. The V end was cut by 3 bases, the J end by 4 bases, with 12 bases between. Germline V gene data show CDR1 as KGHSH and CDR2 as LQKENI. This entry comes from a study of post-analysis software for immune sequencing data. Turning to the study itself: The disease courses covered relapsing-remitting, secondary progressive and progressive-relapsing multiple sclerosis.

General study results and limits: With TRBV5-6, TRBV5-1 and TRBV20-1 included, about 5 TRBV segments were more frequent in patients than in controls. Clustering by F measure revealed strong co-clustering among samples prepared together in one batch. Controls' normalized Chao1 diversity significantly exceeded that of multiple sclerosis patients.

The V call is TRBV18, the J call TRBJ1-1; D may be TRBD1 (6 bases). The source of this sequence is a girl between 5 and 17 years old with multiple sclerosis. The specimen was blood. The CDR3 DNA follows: TGTGCCAGCTCACCGGTGACAGGTCGCACTGAAGCTTTCTTT. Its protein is CASSPVTGRTEAFF. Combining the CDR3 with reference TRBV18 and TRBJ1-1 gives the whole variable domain NAGVMQNPRHLVRRRGQEARLRCSPMKGHSHVYWYRQLPEEGLKFMVYLQKENIIDESGMPKERFSAEFPKEGPSILRIQQVVRGDSAAYFCASSPVTGRTEAFFGQGTRLTVV.